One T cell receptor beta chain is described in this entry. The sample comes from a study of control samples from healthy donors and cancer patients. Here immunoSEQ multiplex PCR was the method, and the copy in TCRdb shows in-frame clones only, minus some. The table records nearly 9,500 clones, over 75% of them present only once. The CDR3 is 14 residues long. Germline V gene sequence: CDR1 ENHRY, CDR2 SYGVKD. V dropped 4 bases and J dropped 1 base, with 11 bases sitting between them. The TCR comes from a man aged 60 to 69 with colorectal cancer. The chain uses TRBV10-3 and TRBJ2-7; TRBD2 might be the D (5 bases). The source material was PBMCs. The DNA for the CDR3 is TGTGCCATCAGTGGGTTACGGGGTTCCTACGAGCAGTACTTC. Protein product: CAISGLRGSYEQYF.